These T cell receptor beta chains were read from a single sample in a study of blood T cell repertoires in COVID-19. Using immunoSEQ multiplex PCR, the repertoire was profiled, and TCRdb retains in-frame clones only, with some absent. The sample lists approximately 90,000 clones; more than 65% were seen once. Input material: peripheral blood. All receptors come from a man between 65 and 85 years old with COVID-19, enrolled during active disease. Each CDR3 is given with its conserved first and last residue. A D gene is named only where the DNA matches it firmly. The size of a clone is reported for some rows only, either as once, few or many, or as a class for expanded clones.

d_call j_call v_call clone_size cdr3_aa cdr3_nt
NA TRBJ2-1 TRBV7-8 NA CASTGFGSYNEQFF TGTGCCAGCACGGGTTTCGGCTCCTACAATGAGCAGTTCTTC
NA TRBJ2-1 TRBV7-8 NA CASSLEQGYNEQFF TGTGCCAGCAGCTTAGAGCAGGGGTACAATGAGCAGTTCTTC
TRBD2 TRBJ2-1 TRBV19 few CASSMRAGGPNEQFF TGTGCCAGTAGTATGAGAGCGGGGGGACCCAATGAGCAGTTCTTC
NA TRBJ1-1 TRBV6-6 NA CASTRVGQGAFF TGTGCCAGCACTCGAGTAGGGCAGGGGGCTTTCTTT
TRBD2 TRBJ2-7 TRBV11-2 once CASSSLAGGSSYEQYF TGTGCCAGCAGCTCACTAGCGGGGGGATCCTCCTACGAGCAGTACTTC
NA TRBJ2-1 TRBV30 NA CAWRQGIEQFF TGTGCCTGGAGGCAGGGTATTGAGCAGTTCTTC
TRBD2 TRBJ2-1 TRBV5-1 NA CASSFFGAGGNEQFF TGCGCCAGCAGCTTCTTTGGTGCGGGGGGGAATGAGCAGTTCTTC
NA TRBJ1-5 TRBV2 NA CASGREEVRNQPQHF TGTGCCAGCGGCAGGGAGGAGGTTCGGAATCAGCCCCAGCATTTT
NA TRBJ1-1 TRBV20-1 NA CSASSGGDAFF TGCAGTGCTTCCTCGGGCGGGGATGCTTTCTTT
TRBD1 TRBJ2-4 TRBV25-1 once CASSEYLGDSLQYF TGTGCCAGCAGTGAATATTTGGGGGACAGCCTTCAGTACTTC
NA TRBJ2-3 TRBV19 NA CASSIGSLRPDTQYF TGTGCCAGTAGTATCGGTAGCCTTCGGCCAGATACGCAGTATTTT
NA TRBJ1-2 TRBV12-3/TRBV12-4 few CASTILGGPGYTF TGTGCCAGCACTATTCTCGGGGGACCTGGCTACACCTTC
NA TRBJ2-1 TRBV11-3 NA CASGLDFRGFLGNEQFF TGTGCCAGCGGCCTAGATTTCCGCGGGTTTTTAGGTAATGAGCAGTTCTTC
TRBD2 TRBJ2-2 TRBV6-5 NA CASSYSGLAGTGELFF TGTGCCAGCAGTTACTCCGGTCTAGCGGGGACCGGGGAGCTGTTTTTT
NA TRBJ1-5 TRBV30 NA CAWSVRGNQPQHF TGTGCCTGGAGTGTCAGGGGCAATCAGCCCCAGCATTTT
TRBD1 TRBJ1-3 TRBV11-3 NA CASSPGTGLSGNTIYF TGTGCCAGCAGCCCAGGGACAGGACTCTCTGGAAACACCATATATTTT
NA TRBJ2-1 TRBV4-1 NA CASSQEIWPYNEQFF TGCGCCAGCAGCCAAGAAATATGGCCCTACAATGAGCAGTTCTTC
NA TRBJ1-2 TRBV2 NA CASSEQGHYGYTF TGTGCCAGCAGTGAACAGGGGCACTATGGCTACACCTTC